What follows is one TCR beta chain and its context. This clonotype occurred many times. No cognate antigen has been identified for it. Per-base quality was not reported, and no clone a single base away is much larger than it. These data are taken from a study of T-cell reconstitution after alpha-beta-depleted transplantation in children (dated by TCRdb to about 2016). Turning to the overall study: Using TCR repertoire profiling, the study followed T-cell immune reconstitution in a quantitative way in children after TCRalphabeta/CD19-depleted allogeneic hematopoietic cell transplantation.

Trimming at the junction amounts to 1 base on V and 0 bases on J, and the germline ends lie 9 bases apart. For CDR1 and CDR2, the germline V gene (reference sequence) lists DFQATT and SNEGSKA. The CDR3 starts with the cysteine, ends with the phenylalanine, and has 14 residues. Left in the record is the CDR3 DNA by itself, 42 bases read in frame from the first base. Libraries came from PCR. Sequencing instrument: Illumina HiSeq 2500. TCR library preparation used molecular barcoding, with unique molecular identifiers applied to normalize quantification of the TCRbeta repertoire. TCRdb's own reprocessing of the public reads used fastp at Q25 and MiXCR and kept productive beta chains. Every distinct CDR3 protein forms one entry, paired with its most common genes and DNA. The sample has some 600,000 distinct CDR3 sequences on record, 16% of them singletons. Around 0.96% of the sample comes from the top ten.

The sequence came from a human donor who donated a stem cell graft to a child with acute myeloid leukemia. This chain is built from TRBV20-1 and TRBJ1-2, and TRBD1 may be the D gene, going by 6 matching bases. The source was PBMCs from the stem cell graft donor, collected from the stem cell graft. CDR3 reads: CSARGQGPNYGYTF. The DNA sequence reads TGCAGTGCTAGAGGGCAGGGGCCTAACTATGGCTACACCTTC.